Listed below are T cell receptor beta chains from one sample, sequenced in a study of siplizumab effects on memory and regulatory T cells. The data were produced by immunoSEQ multiplex PCR, yet TCRdb's version contains in-frame clones alone and is incomplete. The table has just over 50,000 clones, nearly 98% seen once. The sequenced material came from naive CD4+ T cells sorted from blood. All receptors come from a human donor in good health. Each CDR3 is given with its conserved first and last residue. D genes are given only for firm matches. Size is omitted from some rows. Given values are once, few, many or a class for expanded clones.

d_gene: NA
abundance: once
j_gene: TRBJ2-1
v_gene: TRBV4-3
CDR3nt: TGCGCCAGCAGCCAAGATTACGGGGCCACCTACAATGAGCAGTTCTTC
CDR3aa: CASSQDYGATYNEQFF

d_gene: NA
abundance: NA
j_gene: TRBJ2-5
v_gene: TRBV9
CDR3nt: TGTGCCAGCACCAGGGACGACGGAAAAGAGACCCAGTACTTC
CDR3aa: CASTRDDGKETQYF

d_gene: NA
abundance: NA
j_gene: TRBJ1-2
v_gene: TRBV28
CDR3nt: TGTGCCAGCAGTCTCTCTAACTATGGCTACACCTTC
CDR3aa: CASSLSNYGYTF

d_gene: NA
abundance: once
j_gene: TRBJ2-1
v_gene: TRBV11-3
CDR3nt: TGTGCCAGCAGCTTACAGGGAGTTGACTACAATGAGCAGTTCTTC
CDR3aa: CASSLQGVDYNEQFF

d_gene: NA
abundance: NA
j_gene: TRBJ1-1
v_gene: TRBV28
CDR3nt: TGTGCCAGCAGTTATTCCTTTAGGGTTGAAGCTTTCTTT
CDR3aa: CASSYSFRVEAFF

d_gene: TRBD2
abundance: NA
j_gene: TRBJ2-1
v_gene: TRBV7-2
CDR3nt: TGTGCCAGCAGACCCCAGGGACTAGCGGGAGGTGGTGAGCAGTTCTTC
CDR3aa: CASRPQGLAGGGEQFF

d_gene: TRBD2
abundance: NA
j_gene: TRBJ2-1
v_gene: TRBV25-1
CDR3nt: TGTGCCAGGAGGGAGGGGAGATTAGACAATGAGCAGTTCTTC
CDR3aa: CARREGRLDNEQFF

d_gene: TRBD1
abundance: NA
j_gene: TRBJ2-7
v_gene: TRBV5-4
CDR3nt: TGTGCCAGCTCTACGACAGGGGAAGGCGAGCAGTACTTC
CDR3aa: CASSTTGEGEQYF

d_gene: TRBD1
abundance: NA
j_gene: TRBJ1-1
v_gene: TRBV7-8
CDR3nt: TGTGCCAGCAGCTTAGAGGGGGCTTCGGGCACTGAAGCTTTCTTT
CDR3aa: CASSLEGASGTEAFF

d_gene: NA
abundance: NA
j_gene: TRBJ1-5
v_gene: TRBV28
CDR3nt: TGTGCCAGCAGTCTAGGGGAGCCCCAGCATTTT
CDR3aa: CASSLGEPQHF

d_gene: NA
abundance: few
j_gene: TRBJ1-1
v_gene: TRBV19
CDR3nt: TGTGCCAGTAGGCCGGGACACCTGGGGGCTGAAGCTTTCTTT
CDR3aa: CASRPGHLGAEAFF

d_gene: NA
abundance: NA
j_gene: TRBJ1-5
v_gene: TRBV4-1
CDR3nt: TGCGCCAGCAGCCCGAGCGGGAACCAATATAGCAATCAGCCCCAGCATTTT
CDR3aa: CASSPSGNQYSNQPQHF

d_gene: NA
abundance: NA
j_gene: TRBJ2-3
v_gene: TRBV4-3
CDR3nt: TGCGCCAGCAGCCAAGGCCTGGTGGGCACAGATACGCAGTATTTT
CDR3aa: CASSQGLVGTDTQYF

d_gene: TRBD1
abundance: once
j_gene: TRBJ1-1
v_gene: TRBV18
CDR3nt: TGTGCCAGCTCCCCCGGGACAGCGATTCAAGCTTTCTTT
CDR3aa: CASSPGTAIQAFF